The 5 T cell receptor beta chains below were found in one sample sequenced in a study of control samples from healthy donors and cancer patients. Clones were read by immunoSEQ multiplex PCR, and TCRdb kept only the in-frame ones, dropping some. The sample includes about 140,000 clones, roughly 92% of them seen just once. The material sequenced was blood. These TCRs come from a man aged 25-45 years in good health.

The chain couples TRBV7-8 to TRBJ2-1; D is uncertain. Germline V gene data show CDR1 as SGHVS and CDR2 as FQNEAQ. The V and J ends lost 1 base and 2 bases respectively, with 6 bases between them. There are 14 residues in the CDR3. The CDR3 is CASSLGQAYNEQFF. DNA of the CDR3: TGTGCCAGCAGCTTAGGCCAGGCCTACAATGAGCAGTTCTTC.

V and J are TRBV5-8 and TRBJ1-4; 10 positions agree with TRBD1. CDR1 is SGHTS and CDR2 is YDEGEE in the germline V gene. The CDR3 is 14 amino acids. With 3 bases clipped from V and 7 bases from J, the junction kept 3 bases outside the gene matches. CDR3 DNA sequence: TGTGCCAGCAGCTGGGACAGGGGCGGTGAAAAACTGTTTTTT. Translation gives CASSWDRGGEKLFF. The variable domain in full, completed from reference TRBV5-8 and TRBJ1-4, reads EAGVTQSPTHLIKTRGQQATLRCSPISGHTSVYWYQQALGLGLQFLLWYDEGEERNRGNFPPRFSGRQFPNYSSELNVNALELEDSALYLCASSWDRGGEKLFFGSGTQLSVL.

The genes are TRBV5-1 and TRBJ2-4, with a possible D match to TRBD1 (5 bases). Germline CDR1 reads SGHRS; CDR2 reads YFSETQ. The CDR3 runs 16 residues. V gave up 0 bases and J gave up 2 bases, with 12 bases separating them. The CDR3 bases are TGCGCCAGCAGCTTGGGTGACAGACCGACCAAAAACATTCAGTACTTC. Translation: CASSLGDRPTKNIQYF.

The genes are TRBV7-9 and TRBJ2-7, with 8 nucleotides matching TRBD1. This CDR3 is built from 15 residues. CDR1 is SEHNR, CDR2 FQNEAQ, per germline (reference sequence). Trimming took 4 bases from V and 5 from J; bases not matched to a gene: 10. The DNA for the CDR3 is TGTGCCAGCAGCTCGACCAGGGGGCAATTACACGAGCAGTACTTC. Residues: CASSSTRGQLHEQYF.

The chain carries TRBV5-1 and TRBJ1-1, with TRBD1 identical over 10 bases. This CDR3 spans 13 amino acids. Germline V lookup: CDR1 SGHRS, CDR2 YFSETQ. With V trimmed by 5 bases and J by 4 bases, 2 bases remained unmatched. CDR3 sequence reads: CASRDRGSTEAFF. The CDR3 nucleotides read TGCGCCAGCAGGGACAGGGGGAGCACTGAAGCTTTCTTT.